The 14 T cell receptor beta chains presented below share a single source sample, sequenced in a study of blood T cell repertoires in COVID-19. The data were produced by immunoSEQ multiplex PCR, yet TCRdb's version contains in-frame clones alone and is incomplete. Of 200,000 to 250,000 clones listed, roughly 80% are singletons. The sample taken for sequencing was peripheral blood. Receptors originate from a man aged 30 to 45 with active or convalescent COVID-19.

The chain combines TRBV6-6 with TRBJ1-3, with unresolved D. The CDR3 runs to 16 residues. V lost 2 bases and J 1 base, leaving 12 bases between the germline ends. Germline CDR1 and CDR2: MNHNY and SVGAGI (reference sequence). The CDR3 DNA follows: TGTGCCAGCAGTTACACTCTCGGGGAGTCTGGAAACACCATATATTTT. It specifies CASSYTLGESGNTIYF.

The CDR3 DNA sequence: TGTGCCAGCAGTTTTTCAGGATTAGCAACTAATGAAAAACTGTTTTTT. It codes for CASSFSGLATNEKLFF. The V and J genes are TRBV27 and TRBJ1-4, with no clear D. Germline loops: CDR1 MNHEY, CDR2 SMNVEV (reference sequence). The V end was cut by 3 bases, the J end by 0 bases, with 11 bases between. The CDR3 consists of 16 residues.

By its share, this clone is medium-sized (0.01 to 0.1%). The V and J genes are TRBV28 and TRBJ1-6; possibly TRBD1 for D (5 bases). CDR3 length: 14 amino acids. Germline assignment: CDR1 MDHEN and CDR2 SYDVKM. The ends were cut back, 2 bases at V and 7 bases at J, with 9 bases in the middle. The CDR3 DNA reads TGTGCCAGCAGTTTAACAGGAAGGAATTCACCCCTCCACTTT. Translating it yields CASSLTGRNSPLHF.

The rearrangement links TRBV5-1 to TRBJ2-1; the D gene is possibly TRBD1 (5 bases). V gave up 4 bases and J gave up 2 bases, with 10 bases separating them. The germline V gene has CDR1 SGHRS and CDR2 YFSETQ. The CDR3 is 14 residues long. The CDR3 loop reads CASSRPTAYNEQFF. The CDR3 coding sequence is TGCGCCAGCAGCCGACCGACAGCCTACAATGAGCAGTTCTTC. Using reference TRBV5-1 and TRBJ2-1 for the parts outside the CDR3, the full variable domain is KAGVTQTPRYLIKTRGQQVTLSCSPISGHRSVSWYQQTPGQGLQFLFEYFSETQRNKGNFPGRFSGRQFSNSRSEMNVSTLELGDSALYLCASSRPTAYNEQFFGPGTRLTVL.

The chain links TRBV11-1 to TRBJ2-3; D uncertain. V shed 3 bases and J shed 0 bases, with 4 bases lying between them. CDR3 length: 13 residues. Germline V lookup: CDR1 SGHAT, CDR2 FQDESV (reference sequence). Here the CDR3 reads CASSFPSTDTQYF. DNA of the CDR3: TGTGCCAGCAGCTTTCCGAGCACAGATACGCAGTATTTT.

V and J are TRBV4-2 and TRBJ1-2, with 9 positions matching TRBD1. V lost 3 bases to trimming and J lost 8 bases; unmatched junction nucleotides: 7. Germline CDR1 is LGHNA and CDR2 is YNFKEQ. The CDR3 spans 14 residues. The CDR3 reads CASSHLTGGTGYTF. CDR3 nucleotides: TGTGCCAGCAGCCACCTTACAGGGGGCACAGGCTACACCTTC.

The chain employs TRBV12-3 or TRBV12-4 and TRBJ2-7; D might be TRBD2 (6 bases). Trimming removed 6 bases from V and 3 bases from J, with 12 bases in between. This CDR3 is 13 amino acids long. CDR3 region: CASSSGTVYEQYF. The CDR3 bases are TGTGCCAGCAGCTCCGGGACTGTCTACGAGCAGTACTTC.

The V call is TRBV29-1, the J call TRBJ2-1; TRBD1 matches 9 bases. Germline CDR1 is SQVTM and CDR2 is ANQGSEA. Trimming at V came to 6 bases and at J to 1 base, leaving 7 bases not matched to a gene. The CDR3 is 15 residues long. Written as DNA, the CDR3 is TGCAGCGTCGATCCGGGACAGGGTTCCTACAATGAGCAGTTCTTC. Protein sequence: CSVDPGQGSYNEQFF.

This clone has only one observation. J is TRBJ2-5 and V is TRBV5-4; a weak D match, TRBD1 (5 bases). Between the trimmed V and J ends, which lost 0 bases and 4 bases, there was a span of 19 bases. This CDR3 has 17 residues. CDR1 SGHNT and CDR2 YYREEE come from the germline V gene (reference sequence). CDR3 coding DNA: TGTGCCAGCAGCTTGGGTATGCGGAATCGTCAGGGAGAGACCCAGTACTTC. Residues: CASSLGMRNRQGETQYF.

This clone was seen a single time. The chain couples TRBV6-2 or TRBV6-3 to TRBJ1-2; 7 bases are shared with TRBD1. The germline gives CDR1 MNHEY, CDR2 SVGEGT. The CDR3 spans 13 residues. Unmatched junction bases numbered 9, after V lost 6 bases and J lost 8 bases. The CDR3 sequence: CASSQDRTRGYTF. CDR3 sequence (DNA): TGTGCCAGCAGCCAGGACAGGACCCGAGGCTACACCTTC.

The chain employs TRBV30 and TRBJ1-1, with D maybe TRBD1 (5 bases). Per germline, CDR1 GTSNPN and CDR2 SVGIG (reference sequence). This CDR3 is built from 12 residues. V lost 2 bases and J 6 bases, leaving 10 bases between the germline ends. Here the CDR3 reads CAWSQGSAEAFF. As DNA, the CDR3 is TGTGCCTGGAGTCAGGGTTCCGCTGAAGCTTTCTTT.

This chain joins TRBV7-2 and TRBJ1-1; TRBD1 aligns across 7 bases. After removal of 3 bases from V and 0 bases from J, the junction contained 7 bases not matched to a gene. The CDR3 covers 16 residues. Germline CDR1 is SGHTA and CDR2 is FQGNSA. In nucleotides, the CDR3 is TGTGCCAGCAGCTTTGAGGGACAGCTCATGAACACTGAAGCTTTCTTT. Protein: CASSFEGQLMNTEAFF.

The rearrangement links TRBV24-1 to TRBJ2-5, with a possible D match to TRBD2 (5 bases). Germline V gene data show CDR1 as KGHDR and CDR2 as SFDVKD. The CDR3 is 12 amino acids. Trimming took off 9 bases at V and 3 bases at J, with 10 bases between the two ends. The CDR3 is CATARAEETQYF. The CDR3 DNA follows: TGTGCCACCGCACGAGCGGAAGAGACCCAGTACTTC.

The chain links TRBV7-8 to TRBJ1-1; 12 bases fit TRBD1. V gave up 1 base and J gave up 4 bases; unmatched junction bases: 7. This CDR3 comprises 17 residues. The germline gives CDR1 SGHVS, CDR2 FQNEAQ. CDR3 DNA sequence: TGTGCCAGCAGCTTAGTAGGGACAGGGGGCTTTCGCACTGAAGCTTTCTTT. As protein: CASSLVGTGGFRTEAFF.